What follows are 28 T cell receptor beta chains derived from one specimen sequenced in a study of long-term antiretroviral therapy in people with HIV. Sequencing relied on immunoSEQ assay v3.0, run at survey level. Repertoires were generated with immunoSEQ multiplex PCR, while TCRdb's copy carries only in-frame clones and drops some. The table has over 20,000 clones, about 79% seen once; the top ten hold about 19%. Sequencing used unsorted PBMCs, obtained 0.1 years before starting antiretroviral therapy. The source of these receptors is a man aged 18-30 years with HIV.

The CDR3: CAISPQGIDNTEAFF. The DNA of the CDR3 is TGTGCCATCAGTCCACAGGGGATCGACAACACTGAAGCTTTCTTT. This chain joins TRBV10-3 and TRBJ1-1, with 7 bases fitting TRBD1. CDR1 and CDR2 (germline): ENHRY, SYGVKD. The V gene end was trimmed by 5 bases and the J gene end by 2 bases; junction bases not matched to a gene: 8. The length of the CDR3 is 15 residues.

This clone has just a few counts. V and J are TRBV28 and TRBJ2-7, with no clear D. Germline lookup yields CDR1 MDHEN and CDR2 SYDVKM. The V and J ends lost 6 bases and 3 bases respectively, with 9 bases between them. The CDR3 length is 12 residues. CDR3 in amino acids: CASRGTRYEQYF. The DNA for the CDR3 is TGTGCCAGCAGGGGAACCCGCTACGAGCAGTACTTC.

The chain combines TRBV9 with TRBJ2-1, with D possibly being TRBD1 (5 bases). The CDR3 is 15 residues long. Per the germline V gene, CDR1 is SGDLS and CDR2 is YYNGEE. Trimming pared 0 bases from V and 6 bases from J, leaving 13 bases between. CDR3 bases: TGTGCCAGCAGCGTAGATCAGGGTCCCGGCAATGAGCAGTTCTTC. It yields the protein CASSVDQGPGNEQFF.

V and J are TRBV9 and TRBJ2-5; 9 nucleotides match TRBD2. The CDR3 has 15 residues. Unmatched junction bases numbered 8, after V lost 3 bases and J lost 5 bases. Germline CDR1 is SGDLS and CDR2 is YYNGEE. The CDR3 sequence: CASSAIAGVGETQYF. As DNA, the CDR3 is TGTGCCAGCAGCGCAATAGCGGGGGTCGGGGAGACCCAGTACTTC. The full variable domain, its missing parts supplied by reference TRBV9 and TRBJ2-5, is DSGVTQTPKHLITATGQRVTLRCSPRSGDLSVYWYQQSLDQGLQFLIQYYNGEERAKGNILERFSAQQFPDLHSELNLSSLELGDSALYFCASSAIAGVGETQYFGPGTRLLVL.

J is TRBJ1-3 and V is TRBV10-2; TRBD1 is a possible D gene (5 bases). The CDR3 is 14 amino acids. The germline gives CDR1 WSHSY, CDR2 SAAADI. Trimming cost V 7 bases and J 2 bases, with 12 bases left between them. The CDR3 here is CASTRWGPGNTIYF. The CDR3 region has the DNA TGCGCCAGCACCCGGTGGGGACCTGGAAACACCATATATTTT.

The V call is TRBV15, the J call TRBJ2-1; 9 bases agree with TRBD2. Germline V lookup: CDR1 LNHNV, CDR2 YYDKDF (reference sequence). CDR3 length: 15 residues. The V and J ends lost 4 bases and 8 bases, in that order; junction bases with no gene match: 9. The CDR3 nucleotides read TGTGCCACCAGCACCGGGGCGGGAGGGCCCGATGAGCAGTTCTTC. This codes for CATSTGAGGPDEQFF.

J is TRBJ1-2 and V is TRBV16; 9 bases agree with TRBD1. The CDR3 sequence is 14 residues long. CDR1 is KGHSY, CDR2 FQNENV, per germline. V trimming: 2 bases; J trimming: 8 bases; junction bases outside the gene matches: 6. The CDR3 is CASSQPGQGKGYTF. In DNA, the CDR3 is TGTGCCAGCAGCCAACCGGGACAGGGAAAGGGCTACACCTTC.

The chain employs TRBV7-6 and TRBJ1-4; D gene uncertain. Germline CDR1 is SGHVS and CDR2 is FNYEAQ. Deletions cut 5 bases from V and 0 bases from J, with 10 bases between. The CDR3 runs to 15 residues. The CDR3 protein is CASSRDRATNEKLFF. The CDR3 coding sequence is TGTGCCAGCAGCCGCGACCGAGCAACTAATGAAAAACTGTTTTTT.

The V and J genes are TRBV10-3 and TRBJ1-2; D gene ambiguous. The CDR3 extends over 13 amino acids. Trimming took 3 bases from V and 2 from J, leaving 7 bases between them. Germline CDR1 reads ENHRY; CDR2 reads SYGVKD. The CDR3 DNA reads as TGTGCCATCAGTGATTCGCTAAACTATGGCTACACCTTC. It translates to CAISDSLNYGYTF.

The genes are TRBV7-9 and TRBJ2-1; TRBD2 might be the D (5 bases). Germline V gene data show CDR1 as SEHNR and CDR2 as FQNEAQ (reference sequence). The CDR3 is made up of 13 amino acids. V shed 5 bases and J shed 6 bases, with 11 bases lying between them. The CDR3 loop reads CASSLSASNEQFF. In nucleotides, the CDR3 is TGTGCCAGCAGCCTTAGCGCATCCAATGAGCAGTTCTTC.

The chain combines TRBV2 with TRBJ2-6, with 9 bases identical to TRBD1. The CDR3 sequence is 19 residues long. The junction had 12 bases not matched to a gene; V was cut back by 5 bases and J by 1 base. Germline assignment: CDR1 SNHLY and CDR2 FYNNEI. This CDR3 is CASSYIPGQGLSGANVLTF. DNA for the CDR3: TGTGCCAGCAGTTATATTCCGGGACAGGGCCTATCTGGGGCCAACGTCCTGACTTTC.

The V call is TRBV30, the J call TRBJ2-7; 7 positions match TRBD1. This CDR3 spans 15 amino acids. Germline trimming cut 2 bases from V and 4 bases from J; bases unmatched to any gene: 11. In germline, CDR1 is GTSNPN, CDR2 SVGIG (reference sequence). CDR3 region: CAWSPRDSPRYEQYF. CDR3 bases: TGTGCCTGGAGTCCGAGGGACAGCCCTAGGTACGAGCAGTACTTC.

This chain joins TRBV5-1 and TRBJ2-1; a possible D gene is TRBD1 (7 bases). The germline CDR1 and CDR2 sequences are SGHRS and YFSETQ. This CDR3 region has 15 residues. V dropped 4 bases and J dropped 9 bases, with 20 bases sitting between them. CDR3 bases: TGCGCCAGCAGCCCCACTCAGGGGGGAGGATTTGAGCAGTTCTTC. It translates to CASSPTQGGGFEQFF.

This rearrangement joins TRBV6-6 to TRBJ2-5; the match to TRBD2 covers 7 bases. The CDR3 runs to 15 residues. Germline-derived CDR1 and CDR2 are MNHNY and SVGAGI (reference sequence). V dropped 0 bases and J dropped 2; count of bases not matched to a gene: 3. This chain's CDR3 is CASSYSLAEQETQYF. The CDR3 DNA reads TGTGCCAGCAGTTACTCGCTAGCGGAGCAAGAGACCCAGTACTTC.

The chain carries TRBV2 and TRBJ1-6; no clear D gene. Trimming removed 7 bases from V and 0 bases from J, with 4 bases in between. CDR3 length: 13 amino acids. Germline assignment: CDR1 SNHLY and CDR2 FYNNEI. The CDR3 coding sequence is TGTGCCAGCATTAGCTCCTATAATTCACCCCTCCACTTT. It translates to CASISSYNSPLHF. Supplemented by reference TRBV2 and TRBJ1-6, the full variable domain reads EPEVTQTPSHQVTQMGQEVILRCVPISNHLYFYWYRQILGQKVEFLVSFYNNEISEKSEIFDDQFSVERPDGSNFTLKIRSTKLEDSAMYFCASISSYNSPLHFGNGTRLTVT.

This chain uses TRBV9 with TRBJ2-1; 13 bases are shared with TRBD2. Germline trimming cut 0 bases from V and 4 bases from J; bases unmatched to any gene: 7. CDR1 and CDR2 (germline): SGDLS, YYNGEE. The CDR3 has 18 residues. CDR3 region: CASSVESRLAGGYNEQFF. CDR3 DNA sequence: TGTGCCAGCAGCGTAGAGTCCCGACTAGCGGGGGGATACAATGAGCAGTTCTTC.

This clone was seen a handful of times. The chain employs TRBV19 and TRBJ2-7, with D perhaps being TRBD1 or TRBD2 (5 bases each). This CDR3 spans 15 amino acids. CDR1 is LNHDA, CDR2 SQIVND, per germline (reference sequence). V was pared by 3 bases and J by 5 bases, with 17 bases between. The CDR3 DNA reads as TGTGCCAGTAGTATGGGGGATGGGGGTGGGAACGAGCAGTACTTC. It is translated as CASSMGDGGGNEQYF.

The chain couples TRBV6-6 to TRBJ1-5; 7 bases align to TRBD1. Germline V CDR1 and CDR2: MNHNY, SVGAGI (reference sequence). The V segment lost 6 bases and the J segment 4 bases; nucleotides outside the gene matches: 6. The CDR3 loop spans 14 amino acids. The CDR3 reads CASSRRDRNQPQHF. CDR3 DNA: TGTGCCAGCAGCCGTCGGGACAGAAATCAGCCCCAGCATTTT.

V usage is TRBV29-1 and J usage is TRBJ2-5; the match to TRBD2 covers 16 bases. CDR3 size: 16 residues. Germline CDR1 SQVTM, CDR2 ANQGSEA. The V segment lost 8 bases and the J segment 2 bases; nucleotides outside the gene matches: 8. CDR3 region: CSTGTSGRELQETQYF. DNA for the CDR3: TGCAGCACGGGGACTAGCGGGAGGGAGTTACAAGAGACCCAGTACTTC.

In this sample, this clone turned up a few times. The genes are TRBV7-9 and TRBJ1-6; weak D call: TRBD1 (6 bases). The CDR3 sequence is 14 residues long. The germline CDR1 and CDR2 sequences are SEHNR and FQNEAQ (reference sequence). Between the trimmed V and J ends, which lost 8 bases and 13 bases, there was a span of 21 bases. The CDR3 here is CASGPQYQGNPLHF. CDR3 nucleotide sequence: TGTGCCAGCGGCCCTCAGTATCAGGGGAACCCCCTCCACTTT.

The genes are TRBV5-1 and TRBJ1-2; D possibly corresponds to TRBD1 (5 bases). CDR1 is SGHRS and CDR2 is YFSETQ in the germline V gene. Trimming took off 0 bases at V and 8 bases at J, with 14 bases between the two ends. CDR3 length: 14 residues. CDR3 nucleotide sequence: TGCGCCAGCAGCTTGGGGGGCAGGGCCCAGGGCTACACCTTC. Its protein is CASSLGGRAQGYTF.

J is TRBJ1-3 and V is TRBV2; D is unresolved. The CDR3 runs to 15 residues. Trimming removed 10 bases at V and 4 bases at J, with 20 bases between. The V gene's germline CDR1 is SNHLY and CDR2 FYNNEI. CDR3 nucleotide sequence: TGTGCCACCCAGACATGGGTTTCTTCCGGAAACACCATATATTTT. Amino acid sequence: CATQTWVSSGNTIYF.

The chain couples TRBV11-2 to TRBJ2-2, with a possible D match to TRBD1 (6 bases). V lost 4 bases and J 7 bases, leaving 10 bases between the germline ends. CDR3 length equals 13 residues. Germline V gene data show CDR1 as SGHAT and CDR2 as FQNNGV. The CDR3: CASSSGAGGELFF. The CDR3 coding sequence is TGTGCCAGCAGCTCAGGGGCTGGCGGGGAGCTGTTTTTT.

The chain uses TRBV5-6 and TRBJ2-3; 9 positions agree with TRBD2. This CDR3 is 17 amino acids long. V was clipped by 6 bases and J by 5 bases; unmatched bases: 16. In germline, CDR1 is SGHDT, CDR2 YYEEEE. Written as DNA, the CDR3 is TGTGCCAGCAACAAAGAGACTATAGCGGGAGATATAGATACGCAGTATTTT. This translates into CASNKETIAGDIDTQYF.

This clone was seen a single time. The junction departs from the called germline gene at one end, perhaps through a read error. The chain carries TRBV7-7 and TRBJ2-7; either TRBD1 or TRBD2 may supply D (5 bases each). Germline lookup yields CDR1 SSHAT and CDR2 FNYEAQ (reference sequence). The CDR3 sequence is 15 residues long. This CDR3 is CASSRNPGLPSEQYF. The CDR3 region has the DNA TGTGCTAGCAGTCGAAACCCGGGGCTTCCCTCCGAGCAGTACTTC.

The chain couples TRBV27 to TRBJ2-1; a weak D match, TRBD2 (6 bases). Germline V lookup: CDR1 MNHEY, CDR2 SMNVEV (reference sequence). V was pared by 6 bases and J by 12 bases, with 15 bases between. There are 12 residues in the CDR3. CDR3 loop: CASSLAGDSQFF. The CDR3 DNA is TGTGCCAGCAGCCTTGCCGGGGACTCGCAGTTCTTC.

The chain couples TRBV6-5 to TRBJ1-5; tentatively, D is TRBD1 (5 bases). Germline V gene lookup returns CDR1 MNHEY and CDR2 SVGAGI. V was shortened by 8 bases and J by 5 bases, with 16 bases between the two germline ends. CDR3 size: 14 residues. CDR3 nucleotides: TGTGCCAGCGGCTTAAGAGGGGATCATCAGCCCCAGCATTTT. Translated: CASGLRGDHQPQHF.

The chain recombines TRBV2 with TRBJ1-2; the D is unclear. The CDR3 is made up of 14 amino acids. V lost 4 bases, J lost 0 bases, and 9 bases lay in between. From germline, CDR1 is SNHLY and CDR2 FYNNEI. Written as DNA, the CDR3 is TGTGCCAGCAGTGGAGCCGGGCCTAACTATGGCTACACCTTC. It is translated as CASSGAGPNYGYTF.